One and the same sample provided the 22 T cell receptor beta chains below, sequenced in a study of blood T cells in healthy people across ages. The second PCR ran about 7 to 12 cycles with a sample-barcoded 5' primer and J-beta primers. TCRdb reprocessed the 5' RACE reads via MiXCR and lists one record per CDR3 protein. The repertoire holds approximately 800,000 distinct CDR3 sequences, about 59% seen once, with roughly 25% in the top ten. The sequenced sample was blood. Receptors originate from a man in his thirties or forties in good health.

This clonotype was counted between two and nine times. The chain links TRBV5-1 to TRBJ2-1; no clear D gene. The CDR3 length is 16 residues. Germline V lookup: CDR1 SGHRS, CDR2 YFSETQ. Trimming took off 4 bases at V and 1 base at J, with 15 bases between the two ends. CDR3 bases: TGCGCCAGCAGCGGAAAGGGCGGTGGATCCTACAATGAGCAGTTCTTC. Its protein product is CASSGKGGGSYNEQFF.

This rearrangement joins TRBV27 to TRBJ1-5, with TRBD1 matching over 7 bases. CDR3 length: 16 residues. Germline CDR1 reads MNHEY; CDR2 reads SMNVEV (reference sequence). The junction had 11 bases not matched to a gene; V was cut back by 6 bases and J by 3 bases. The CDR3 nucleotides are TGTGCCAGCAGGCCCGGGACAGCGAATTTCAATCAGCCCCAGCATTTT. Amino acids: CASRPGTANFNQPQHF.

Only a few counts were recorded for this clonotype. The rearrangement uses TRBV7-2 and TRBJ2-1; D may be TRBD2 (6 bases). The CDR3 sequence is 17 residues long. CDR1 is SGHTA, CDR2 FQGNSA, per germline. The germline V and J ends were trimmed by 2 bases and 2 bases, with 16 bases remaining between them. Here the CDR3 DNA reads TGTGCCAGCAGCTTATCTGAATCGGGACTCCCCTACAATGAGCAGTTCTTC. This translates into CASSLSESGLPYNEQFF.

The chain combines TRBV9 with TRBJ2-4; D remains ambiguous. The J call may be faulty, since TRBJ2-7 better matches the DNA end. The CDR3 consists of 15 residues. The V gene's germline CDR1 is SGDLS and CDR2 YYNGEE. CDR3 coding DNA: TGTGCCAGCAGCGCCTCCGCTGGGGATTGGTACGAGCAGTACTTC. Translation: CASSASAGDWYEQYF.

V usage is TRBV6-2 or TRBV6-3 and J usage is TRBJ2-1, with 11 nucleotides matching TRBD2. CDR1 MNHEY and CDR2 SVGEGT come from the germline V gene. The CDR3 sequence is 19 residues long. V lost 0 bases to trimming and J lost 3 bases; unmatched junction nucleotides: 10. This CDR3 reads CASSYSSSGGKSGYNEQFF. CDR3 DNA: TGTGCCAGCAGTTACTCGTCTAGCGGGGGGAAGTCGGGCTACAATGAGCAGTTCTTC.

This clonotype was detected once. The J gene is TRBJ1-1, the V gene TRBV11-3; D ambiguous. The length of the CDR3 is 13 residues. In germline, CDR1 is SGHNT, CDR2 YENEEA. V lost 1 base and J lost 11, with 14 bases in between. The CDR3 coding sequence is TGTGCCAGCAGCTTAGGTGTCCGCAACTTGGCTTTCTTT. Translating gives CASSLGVRNLAFF. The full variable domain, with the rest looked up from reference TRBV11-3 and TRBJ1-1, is EAGVVQSPRYKIIEKKQPVAFWCNPISGHNTLYWYLQNLGQGPELLIRYENEEAVDDSQLPKDRFSAERLKGVDSTLKIQPAELGDSAVYLCASSLGVRNLAFFGQGTRLTVV.

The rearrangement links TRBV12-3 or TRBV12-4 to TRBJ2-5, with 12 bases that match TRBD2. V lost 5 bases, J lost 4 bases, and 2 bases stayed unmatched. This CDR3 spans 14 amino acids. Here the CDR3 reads CASSQTSGGETQYF. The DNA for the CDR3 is TGTGCCAGCAGTCAGACTAGCGGGGGAGAGACCCAGTACTTC.

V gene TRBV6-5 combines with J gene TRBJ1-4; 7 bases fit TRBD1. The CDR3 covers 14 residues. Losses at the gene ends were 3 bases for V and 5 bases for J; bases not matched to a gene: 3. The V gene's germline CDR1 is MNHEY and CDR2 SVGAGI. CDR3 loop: CASSYDRENEKLFF. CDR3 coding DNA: TGTGCCAGCAGTTATGACAGGGAGAATGAAAAACTGTTTTTT.

The CDR3: CASSISALNTEAFF. The CDR3, as DNA: TGTGCCAGCAGCATCAGTGCCTTGAACACTGAAGCTTTCTTT. The chain carries TRBV7-2 and TRBJ1-1; unclear D gene. Trimming left V 5 bases short and J 0 bases short, with 10 bases between. The CDR3 is 14 residues long. CDR1 is SGHTA, CDR2 FQGNSA, per germline.

The CDR3, as DNA: TGCGCCAGCAGCTCGGAAGGTACAGATACGCAGTATTTT. Translated: CASSSEGTDTQYF. The V and J genes are TRBV5-1 and TRBJ2-3; D uncertain. The CDR3 spans 13 residues. V lost 3 bases, J lost 3 bases, and 8 bases lay in between. In germline, CDR1 is SGHRS, CDR2 YFSETQ.

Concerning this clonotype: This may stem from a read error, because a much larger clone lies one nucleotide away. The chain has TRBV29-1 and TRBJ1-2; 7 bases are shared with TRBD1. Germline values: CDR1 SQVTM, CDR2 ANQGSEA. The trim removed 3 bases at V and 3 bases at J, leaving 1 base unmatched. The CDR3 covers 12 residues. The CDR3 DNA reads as TGCAGCGTTGAGGGACAGCACTATGGCTACACCTTC. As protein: CSVEGQHYGYTF.

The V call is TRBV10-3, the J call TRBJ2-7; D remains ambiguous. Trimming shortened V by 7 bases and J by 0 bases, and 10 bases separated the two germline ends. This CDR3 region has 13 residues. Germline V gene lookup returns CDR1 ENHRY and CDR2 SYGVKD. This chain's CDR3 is CAITPQASYEQYF. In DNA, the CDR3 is TGTGCCATCACTCCCCAGGCCTCCTACGAGCAGTACTTC.

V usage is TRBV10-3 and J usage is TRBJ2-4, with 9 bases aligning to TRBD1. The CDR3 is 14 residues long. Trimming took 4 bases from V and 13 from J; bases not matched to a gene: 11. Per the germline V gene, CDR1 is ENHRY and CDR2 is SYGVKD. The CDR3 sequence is CAISAGQGMYEQYF. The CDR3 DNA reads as TGTGCCATCAGTGCAGGACAGGGGATGTATGAGCAGTACTTC.

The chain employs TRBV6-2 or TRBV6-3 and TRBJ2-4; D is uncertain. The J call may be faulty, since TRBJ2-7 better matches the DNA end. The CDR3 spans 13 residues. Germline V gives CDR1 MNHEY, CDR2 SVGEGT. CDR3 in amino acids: CASSYGPVYEQYF. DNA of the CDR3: TGTGCCAGCAGTTACGGGCCGGTCTACGAGCAGTACTTC.

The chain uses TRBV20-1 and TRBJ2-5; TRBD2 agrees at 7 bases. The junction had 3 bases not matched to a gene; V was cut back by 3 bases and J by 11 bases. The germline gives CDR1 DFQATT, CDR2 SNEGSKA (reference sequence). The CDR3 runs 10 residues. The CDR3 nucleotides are TGCAGTGCTAGTATCGGGAGGCAGTACTTC. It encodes CSASIGRQYF.

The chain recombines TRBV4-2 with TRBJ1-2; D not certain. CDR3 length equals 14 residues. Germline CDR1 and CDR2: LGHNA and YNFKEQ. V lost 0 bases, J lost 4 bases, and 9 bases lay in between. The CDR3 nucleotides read TGTGCCAGCAGCCAAGACGTTCGTGGCTATGGCTACACCTTC. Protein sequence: CASSQDVRGYGYTF.

CDR3 loop: CSARALGRAGRETQYF. CDR3 bases: TGCAGTGCTAGAGCGTTAGGGCGAGCGGGTCGGGAGACCCAGTACTTC. This rearrangement joins TRBV20-1 to TRBJ2-5; D might be TRBD2 (6 bases). The CDR3 is 16 amino acids. Looked up from germline, CDR1 is DFQATT and CDR2 is SNEGSKA (reference sequence). Trimming cost V 1 base and J 5 bases, with 20 bases left between them.

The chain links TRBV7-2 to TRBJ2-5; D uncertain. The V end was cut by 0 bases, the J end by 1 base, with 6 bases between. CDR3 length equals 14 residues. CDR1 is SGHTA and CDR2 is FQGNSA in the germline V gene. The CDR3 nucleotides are TGTGCCAGCAGCTTAGCTCGCAGCCAAGAGACCCAGTACTTC. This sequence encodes CASSLARSQETQYF.

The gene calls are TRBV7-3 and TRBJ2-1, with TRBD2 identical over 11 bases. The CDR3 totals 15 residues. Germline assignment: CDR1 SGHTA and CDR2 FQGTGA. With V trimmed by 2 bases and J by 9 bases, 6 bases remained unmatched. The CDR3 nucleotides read TGTGCCAGCAGCTTATATAGCGGGGGGGCCGGTGAGCAGTTCTTC. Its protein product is CASSLYSGGAGEQFF.

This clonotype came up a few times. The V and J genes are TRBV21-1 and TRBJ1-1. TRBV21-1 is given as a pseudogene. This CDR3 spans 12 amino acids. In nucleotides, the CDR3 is TGTGCCAGCAGCAAAGTACTAGAGGAAGCTTTCTTT. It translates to CASSKVLEEAFF.

CDR3 bases: TGCAGTGCTAGAGGAAAGGGTTGGGACAATGAGCAGTTCTTC. It specifies CSARGKGWDNEQFF. The chain combines TRBV20-1 with TRBJ2-1; no firm D call. Per the germline V gene, CDR1 is DFQATT and CDR2 is SNEGSKA (reference sequence). The CDR3 is 14 residues long. V dropped 1 base and J dropped 5 bases, with 12 bases sitting between them.

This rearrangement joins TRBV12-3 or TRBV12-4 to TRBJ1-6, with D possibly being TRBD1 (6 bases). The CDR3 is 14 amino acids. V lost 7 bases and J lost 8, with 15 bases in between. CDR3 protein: CASNTGIADSPLHF. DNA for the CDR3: TGTGCCAGCAATACAGGGATTGCGGATTCACCCCTCCACTTT.